The 24 T cell receptor beta chains presented below share a single source sample, sequenced in a study of cytomegalovirus exposure and HLA in healthy donors. PCR involved 60 Vbeta and 13 Jbeta primers. TCRdb's copy holds only in-frame clones and misses some; the assay was immunoSEQ multiplex PCR. This sample has 120,000 or so clones, with less than 80% found just once. Sequencing was done on a sample of PBMCs. The receptors were sampled from a woman between 45 and 60 years old in good health and CMV-seronegative.

This chain's CDR3 is CASSPTSGIRSFF. The CDR3 nucleotides read TGTGCCAGCAGCCCGACTAGCGGGATAAGGTCGTTCTTC. The chain combines TRBV11-2 with TRBJ2-1, with 11 bases fitting TRBD2. The germline V gene has CDR1 SGHAT and CDR2 FQNNGV. CDR3 length: 13 amino acids. The V segment lost 5 bases and the J segment 15 bases; nucleotides outside the gene matches: 9.

The chain uses TRBV5-1 and TRBJ2-2, with 10 bases that match TRBD2. The CDR3 contains 17 residues. From germline, CDR1 is SGHRS and CDR2 YFSETQ. The J segment lost 7 bases and the V segment lost 1 base, leaving 10 bases of the junction unmatched. CDR3 sequence reads: CASSLKAASGSGGELFF. The CDR3 nucleotides read TGCGCCAGCAGCTTGAAGGCGGCTAGCGGGAGTGGCGGGGAGCTGTTTTTT.

This chain connects TRBV30 to TRBJ2-7; TRBD2 agrees at 11 bases. V dropped 8 bases and J dropped 4; count of bases not matched to a gene: 22. The CDR3 runs to 18 residues. Germline lookup yields CDR1 GTSNPN and CDR2 SVGIG (reference sequence). For the CDR3, the DNA is TGTGCCCTGTTGCCACGACTAGCGGGGACCCACACTTCATACGAGCAGTACTTC. Protein product: CALLPRLAGTHTSYEQYF.

The rearrangement links TRBV21-1 to TRBJ1-1; the D call of TRBD1 is as the table states it, not checked on the DNA. TRBV21-1 corresponds to a pseudogene. The CDR3 is 14 amino acids. CDR3: CASSKDCRWAEAFF. The CDR3, as DNA: TGTGCCAGCAGCAAAGACTGCAGGTGGGCTGAAGCTTTCTTT.

V is TRBV21-1 and J is TRBJ1-1; TRBD1 was called by the table and not checked on the DNA. TRBV21-1 is labeled a pseudogene. This CDR3 comprises 15 residues. Here the CDR3 DNA reads TGTGCCAGCAGCCCAAACAGGCACCTGAACACTGAAGCTTTCTTT. It yields the protein CASSPNRHLNTEAFF.

The chain has TRBV5-6 and TRBJ1-5; TRBD1 matches at 8 bases. The CDR3 consists of 16 residues. Trimming cost V 1 base and J 4 bases; bases outside gene matches: 7. Germline loops: CDR1 SGHDT, CDR2 YYEEEE. CDR3 protein: CASSLSGQGTNQPQHF. DNA for the CDR3: TGTGCCAGCAGCTTGTCCGGACAGGGAACGAATCAGCCCCAGCATTTT.

The V call is TRBV5-4, the J call TRBJ2-5, with TRBD2 matching 15 bases. The CDR3 has 17 amino acids. With 3 bases clipped from V and 9 bases from J, the junction kept 12 bases outside the gene matches. The germline gives CDR1 SGHNT, CDR2 YYREEE (reference sequence). CDR3 sequence: CASSYTGLAGGPASQYF. The CDR3 coding sequence is TGTGCCAGCAGCTATACTGGACTAGCGGGAGGGCCGGCGTCCCAGTACTTC.

V usage is TRBV18 and J usage is TRBJ2-5; TRBD2 matches at 12 bases. The CDR3 runs to 18 residues. With 1 base clipped from V and 11 bases from J, the junction kept 17 bases outside the gene matches. Germline V CDR1 and CDR2: KGHSH, LQKENI. The CDR3 spells CASSPLGHLTSGGIKQYF. The CDR3 DNA follows: TGTGCCAGCTCACCACTGGGACATTTGACTAGCGGGGGCATCAAGCAGTACTTC.

This chain uses TRBV29-1 with TRBJ1-1, with D tentatively TRBD1 (6 bases). CDR1 and CDR2 (germline): SQVTM, ANQGSEA. The germline V and J ends were trimmed by 4 bases and 1 base, with 10 bases remaining between them. This CDR3 region has 13 residues. As DNA, the CDR3 is TGCAGCGTTGCAGGACAGCAGAACACTGAAGCTTTCTTT. Translation gives CSVAGQQNTEAFF.

This chain connects TRBV7-9 to TRBJ2-2; TRBD2 matches 9 bases. The CDR3 is 15 amino acids. The J segment lost 4 bases and the V segment lost 9 bases, leaving 9 bases of the junction unmatched. Per germline, CDR1 SEHNR and CDR2 FQNEAQ (reference sequence). The CDR3 region has the DNA TGTGCCAGTCGAGCGGGAGGCGGCAGCACCGGGGAGCTGTTTTTT. Residues: CASRAGGGSTGELFF.

The genes are TRBV28 and TRBJ2-3; 8 bases match TRBD2. V lost 7 bases and J lost 0; bases outside the gene matches: 3. The CDR3 is 14 residues long. Germline-derived CDR1 and CDR2 are MDHEN and SYDVKM. This CDR3 reads CASKGGRSTDTQYF. CDR3 nucleotide sequence: TGTGCCAGCAAGGGCGGGAGGAGCACAGATACGCAGTATTTT.

The chain has TRBV30 and TRBJ1-2; 9 bases are shared with TRBD1. The germline V gene encodes CDR1 GTSNPN and CDR2 SVGIG (reference sequence). Losses at the gene ends were 1 base for V and 3 bases for J; bases not matched to a gene: 15. The CDR3 is made up of 18 amino acids. The CDR3 sequence is CAWSELGQGNSGYYGYTF. As DNA, the CDR3 is TGTGCCTGGAGTGAGTTGGGACAGGGAAATTCGGGGTACTATGGCTACACCTTC.

V is TRBV28 and J is TRBJ2-7; D ambiguous. Trimming left V 3 bases short and J 2 bases short, with 11 bases between. CDR3 length equals 14 residues. CDR1 and CDR2 (germline): MDHEN, SYDVKM. The CDR3 nucleotides are TGTGCCAGCAGTTTCTACGATAGCCCCTACGAGCAGTACTTC. This sequence encodes CASSFYDSPYEQYF.

This clone has only one observation. The rearrangement uses TRBV19 and TRBJ2-1; TRBD2 agrees at 7 bases. This CDR3 has 15 residues. From germline, CDR1 is LNHDA and CDR2 SQIVND (reference sequence). After removal of 6 bases from V and 4 bases from J, the junction contained 9 bases not matched to a gene. DNA for the CDR3: TGTGCCAGTAGCCGGTGGCTAGCGGAGTACAATGAGCAGTTCTTC. It yields the protein CASSRWLAEYNEQFF.

The chain carries TRBV20-1 and TRBJ1-5; D remains ambiguous. Trimming cost V 5 bases and J 4 bases, with 6 bases left between them. This CDR3 region has 11 residues. CDR1 is DFQATT, CDR2 SNEGSKA, per germline (reference sequence). The CDR3: CSAAENQPQHF. The CDR3 DNA reads TGCAGTGCTGCTGAGAATCAGCCCCAGCATTTT.

This chain joins TRBV7-8 and TRBJ2-1; 7 bases line up with TRBD2. Germline-derived CDR1 and CDR2 are SGHVS and FQNEAQ. The CDR3 extends over 15 amino acids. Germline trimming cut 2 bases from V and 4 bases from J; bases unmatched to any gene: 5. The chain's CDR3 is CASSLRREHYNEQFF. The CDR3 nucleotides read TGTGCCAGCAGCTTAAGGCGGGAGCATTACAATGAGCAGTTCTTC.

This sequence joins TRBV7-2 and TRBJ2-3, with D perhaps matching TRBD1 (6 bases). Germline V gene lookup returns CDR1 SGHTA and CDR2 FQGNSA. The CDR3 runs to 13 residues. Trimming shortened V by 1 base and J by 7 bases, and 9 bases separated the two germline ends. The CDR3 region is CASSLDRANTQYF. The CDR3 DNA is TGTGCCAGCAGCTTAGACAGGGCAAATACGCAGTATTTT.

The chain joins TRBV6-5 to TRBJ1-4; 7 bases match TRBD1. The J segment lost 7 bases and the V segment lost 6 bases, leaving 8 bases of the junction unmatched. Looked up from germline, CDR1 is MNHEY and CDR2 is SVGAGI. The CDR3 runs to 14 residues. For the CDR3, the DNA is TGTGCCAGCAGGGCCCGACAGGGAAGTGAAAAACTGTTTTTT. Amino acid sequence: CASRARQGSEKLFF.

This clone came up a few times. The rearrangement links TRBV5-4 to TRBJ1-1; unclear D gene. Germline V lookup: CDR1 SGHNT, CDR2 YYREEE (reference sequence). The CDR3 consists of 14 residues. Trimming cost V 4 bases and J 3 bases, with 13 bases left between them. The CDR3: CASSLGGKDTEAFF. Written as DNA, the CDR3 is TGTGCCAGCAGCCTTGGAGGGAAGGACACTGAAGCTTTCTTT.

The CDR3 region is CSAAPHEQFF. CDR3 sequence (DNA): TGCAGTGCTGCGCCCCATGAGCAGTTCTTC. This chain uses TRBV20-1 with TRBJ2-1; D uncertain. This CDR3 is 10 amino acids long. V was pared by 5 bases and J by 8 bases, with 7 bases between. Germline CDR1 DFQATT, CDR2 SNEGSKA (reference sequence).

The chain employs TRBV27 and TRBJ2-2; unclear D gene. The CDR3 consists of 13 residues. The germline CDR1 and CDR2 sequences are MNHEY and SMNVEV (reference sequence). V dropped 2 bases and J dropped 7 bases, with 8 bases sitting between them. The CDR3: CASSLGPGGELFF. As DNA, the CDR3 is TGTGCCAGCAGTTTAGGCCCGGGCGGGGAGCTGTTTTTT.

The V gene is TRBV9, the J gene TRBJ1-2; 7 nucleotides agree with TRBD1. The germline V gene has CDR1 SGDLS and CDR2 YYNGEE. The junction had 7 bases not matched to a gene; V was cut back by 6 bases and J by 2 bases. This CDR3 comprises 14 residues. The CDR3 coding sequence is TGTGCCAGCACCCTAGGGGGACAGAACTATGGCTACACCTTC. Encoded protein: CASTLGGQNYGYTF.

This clone was seen a handful of times. The chain joins TRBV19 to TRBJ1-1, with TRBD1 as a possible D gene (6 bases). Germline values: CDR1 LNHDA, CDR2 SQIVND (reference sequence). The CDR3 is 14 amino acids. V was clipped by 3 bases and J by 1 base, with 9 bases between them. As DNA, the CDR3 is TGTGCCAGTAGTATTTCGACAGGGAACACTGAAGCTTTCTTT. Translating gives CASSISTGNTEAFF.

This clone appeared once. V gene TRBV7-2 combines with J gene TRBJ2-7, with 15 bases matching TRBD2. This CDR3 has 15 amino acids. The germline V gene encodes CDR1 SGHTA and CDR2 FQGNSA. Trimming cost V 8 bases and J 4 bases; bases outside gene matches: 6. For the CDR3, the DNA is TGTGCCAGCGGACTAGCGGGAGGGCCTAGATACGAGCAGTACTTC. The encoded protein is CASGLAGGPRYEQYF.